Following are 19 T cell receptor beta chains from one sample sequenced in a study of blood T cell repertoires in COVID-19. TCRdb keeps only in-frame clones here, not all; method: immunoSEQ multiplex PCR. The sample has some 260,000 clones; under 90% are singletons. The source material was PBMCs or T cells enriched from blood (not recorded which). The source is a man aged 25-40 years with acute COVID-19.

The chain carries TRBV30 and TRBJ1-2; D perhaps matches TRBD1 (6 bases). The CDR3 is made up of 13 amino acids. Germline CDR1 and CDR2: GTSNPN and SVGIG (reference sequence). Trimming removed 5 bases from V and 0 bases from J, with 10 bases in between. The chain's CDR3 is CAWDRLANYGYTF. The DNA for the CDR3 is TGTGCCTGGGACAGGTTAGCTAACTATGGCTACACCTTC.

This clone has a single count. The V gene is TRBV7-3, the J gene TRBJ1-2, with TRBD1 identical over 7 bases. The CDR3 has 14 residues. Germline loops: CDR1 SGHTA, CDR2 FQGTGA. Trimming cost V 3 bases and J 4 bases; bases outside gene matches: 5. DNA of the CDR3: TGTGCCAGCAGCTTTGATCGACAGGGCTATGGCTACACCTTC. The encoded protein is CASSFDRQGYGYTF.

The CDR3 DNA reads TGTGCCAGCTCACTAACTAGCGGGAGTCTCCCCGGGGAGCTGTTTTTT. It translates to CASSLTSGSLPGELFF. The chain is built from TRBV18 and TRBJ2-2; 11 nucleotides match TRBD2. The CDR3 runs to 16 residues. Looked up from germline, CDR1 is KGHSH and CDR2 is LQKENI. V gave up 4 bases and J gave up 6 bases; unmatched junction bases: 7.

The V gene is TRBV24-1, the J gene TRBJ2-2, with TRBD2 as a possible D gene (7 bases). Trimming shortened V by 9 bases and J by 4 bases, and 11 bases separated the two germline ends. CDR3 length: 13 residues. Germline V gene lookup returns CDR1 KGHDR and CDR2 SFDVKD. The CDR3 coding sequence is TGTGCCACCCGGGGGGCCTTCACCGGGGAGCTGTTTTTT. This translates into CATRGAFTGELFF.

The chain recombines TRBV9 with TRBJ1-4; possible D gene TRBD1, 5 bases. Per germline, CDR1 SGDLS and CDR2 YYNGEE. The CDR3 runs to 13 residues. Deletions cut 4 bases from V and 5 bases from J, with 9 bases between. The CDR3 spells CASSHDRNEKLFF. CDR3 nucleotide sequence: TGTGCCAGCAGCCACGACAGAAATGAAAAACTGTTTTTT.

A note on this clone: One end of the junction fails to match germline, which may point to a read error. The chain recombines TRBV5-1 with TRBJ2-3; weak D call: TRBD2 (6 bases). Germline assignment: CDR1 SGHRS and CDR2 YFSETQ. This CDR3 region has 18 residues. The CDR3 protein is CASSFGYFDGSRADTQYF. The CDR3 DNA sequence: TGTGCCAGCAGCTTCGGTTATTTTGACGGGAGTAGGGCAGATACGCAGTATTTT.

The CDR3 spells CASSPLGFPGRVTGELFF. The CDR3 DNA follows: TGTGCCAGCAGCCCCCTAGGCTTCCCCGGGAGGGTCACCGGGGAGCTGTTTTTT. The gene calls are TRBV14 and TRBJ2-2; 8 bases map to TRBD2. V shed 4 bases, J shed 4 bases, and the junction held 14 bases outside the gene matches. The CDR3 sequence is 18 residues long. The germline gives CDR1 SGHDN, CDR2 FVKESK.

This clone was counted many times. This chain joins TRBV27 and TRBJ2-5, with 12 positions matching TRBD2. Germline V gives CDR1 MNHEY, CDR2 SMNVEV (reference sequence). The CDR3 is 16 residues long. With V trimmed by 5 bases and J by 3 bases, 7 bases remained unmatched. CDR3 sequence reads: CASSTLLAGGKETQYF. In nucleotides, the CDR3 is TGTGCCAGCAGTACCCTGCTAGCGGGAGGGAAAGAGACCCAGTACTTC.

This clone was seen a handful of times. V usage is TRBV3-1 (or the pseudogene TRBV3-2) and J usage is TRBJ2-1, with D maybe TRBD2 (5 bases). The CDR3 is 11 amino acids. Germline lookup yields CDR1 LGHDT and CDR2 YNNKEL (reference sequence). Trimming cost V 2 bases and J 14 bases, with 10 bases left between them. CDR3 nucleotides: TGTGCCAGCAGCCAACGAGGGCCCGAGTTCTTC. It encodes CASSQRGPEFF.

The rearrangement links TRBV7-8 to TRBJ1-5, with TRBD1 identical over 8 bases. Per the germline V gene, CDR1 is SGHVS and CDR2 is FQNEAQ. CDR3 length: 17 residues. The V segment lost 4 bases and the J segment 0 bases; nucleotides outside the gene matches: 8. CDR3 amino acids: CASSWDPDRGSNQPQHF. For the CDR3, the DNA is TGTGCCAGCAGCTGGGACCCAGACAGGGGTAGCAATCAGCCCCAGCATTTT.

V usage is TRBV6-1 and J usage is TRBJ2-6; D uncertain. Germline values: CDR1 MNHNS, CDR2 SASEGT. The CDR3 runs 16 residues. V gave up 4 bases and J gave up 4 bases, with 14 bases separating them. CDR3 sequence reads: CASSGIDGGGANVLTF. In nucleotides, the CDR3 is TGTGCCAGCAGTGGGATCGACGGCGGAGGGGCCAACGTCCTGACTTTC.

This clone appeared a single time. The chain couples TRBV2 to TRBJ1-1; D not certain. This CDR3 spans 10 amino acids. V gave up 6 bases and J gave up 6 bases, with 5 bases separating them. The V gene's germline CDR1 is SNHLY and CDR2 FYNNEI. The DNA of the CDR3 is TGTGCCAGCAGCGGGGCTGAAGCTTTCTTT. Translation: CASSGAEAFF.

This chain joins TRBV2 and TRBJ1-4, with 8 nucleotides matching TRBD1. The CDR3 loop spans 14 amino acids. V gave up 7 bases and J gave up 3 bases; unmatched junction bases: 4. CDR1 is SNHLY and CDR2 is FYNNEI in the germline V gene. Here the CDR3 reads CASIQGVANEKLFF. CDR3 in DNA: TGTGCCAGCATACAGGGGGTGGCTAATGAAAAACTGTTTTTT.

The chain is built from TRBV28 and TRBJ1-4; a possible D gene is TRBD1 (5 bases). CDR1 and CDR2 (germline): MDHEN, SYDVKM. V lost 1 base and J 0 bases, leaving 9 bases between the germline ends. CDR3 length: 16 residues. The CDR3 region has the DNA TGTGCCAGCAGTTTATCCAGGGTTGCAACTAATGAAAAACTGTTTTTT. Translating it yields CASSLSRVATNEKLFF.

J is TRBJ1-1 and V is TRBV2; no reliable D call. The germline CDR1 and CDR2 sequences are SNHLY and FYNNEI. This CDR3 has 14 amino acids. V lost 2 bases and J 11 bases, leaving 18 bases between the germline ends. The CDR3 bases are TGTGCCAGCAGTGAAAGTTTTACTAGAGGGAGCGCTTTCTTT. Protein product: CASSESFTRGSAFF.

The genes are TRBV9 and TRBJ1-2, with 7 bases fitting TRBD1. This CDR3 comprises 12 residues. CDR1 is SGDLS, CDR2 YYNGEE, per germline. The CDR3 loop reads CATGQANYGYTF. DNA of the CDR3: TGTGCGACAGGGCAAGCTAACTATGGCTACACCTTC.

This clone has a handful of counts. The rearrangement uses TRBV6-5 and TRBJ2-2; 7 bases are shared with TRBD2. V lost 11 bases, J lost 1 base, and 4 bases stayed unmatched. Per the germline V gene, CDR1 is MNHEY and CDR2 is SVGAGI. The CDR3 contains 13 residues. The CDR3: CAGGRENTGELFF. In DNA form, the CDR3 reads TGTGCCGGGGGGAGGGAGAACACCGGGGAGCTGTTTTTT.

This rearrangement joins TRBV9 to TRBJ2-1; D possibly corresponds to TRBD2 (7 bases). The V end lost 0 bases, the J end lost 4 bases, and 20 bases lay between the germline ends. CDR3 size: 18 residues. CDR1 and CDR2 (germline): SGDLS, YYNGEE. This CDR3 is CASSVAWGRASGYNEQFF. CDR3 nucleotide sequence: TGTGCCAGCAGCGTAGCGTGGGGGCGGGCTAGCGGATACAATGAGCAGTTCTTC.

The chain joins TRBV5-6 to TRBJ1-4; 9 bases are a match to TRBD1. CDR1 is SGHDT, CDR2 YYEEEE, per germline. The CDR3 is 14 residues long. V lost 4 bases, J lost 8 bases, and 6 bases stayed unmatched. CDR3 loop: CASSPTGGIEKLFF. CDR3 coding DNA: TGTGCCAGCAGCCCGACAGGGGGTATCGAAAAACTGTTTTTT.